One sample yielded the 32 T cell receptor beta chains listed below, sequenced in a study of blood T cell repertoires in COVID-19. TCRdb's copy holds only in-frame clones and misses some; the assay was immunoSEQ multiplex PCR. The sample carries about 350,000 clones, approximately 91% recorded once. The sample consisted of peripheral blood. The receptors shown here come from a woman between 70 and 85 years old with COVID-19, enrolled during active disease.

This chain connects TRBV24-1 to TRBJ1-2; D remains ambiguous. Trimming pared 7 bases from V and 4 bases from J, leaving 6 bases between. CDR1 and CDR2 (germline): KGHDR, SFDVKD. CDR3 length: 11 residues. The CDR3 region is CATSSGYGYTF. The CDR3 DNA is TGTGCCACCAGCAGTGGCTATGGCTACACCTTC.

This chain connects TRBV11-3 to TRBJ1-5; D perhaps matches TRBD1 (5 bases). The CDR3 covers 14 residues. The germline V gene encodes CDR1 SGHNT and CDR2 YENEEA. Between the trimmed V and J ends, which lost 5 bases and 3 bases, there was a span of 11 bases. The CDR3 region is CASSARQYNQPQHF. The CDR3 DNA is TGTGCCAGCAGCGCACGACAGTACAATCAGCCCCAGCATTTT.

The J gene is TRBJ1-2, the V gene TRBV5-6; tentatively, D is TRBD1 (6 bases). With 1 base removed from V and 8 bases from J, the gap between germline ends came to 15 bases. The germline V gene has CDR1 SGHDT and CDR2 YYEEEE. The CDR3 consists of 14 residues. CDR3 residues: CASSLQGLSGGYTF. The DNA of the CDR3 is TGTGCCAGCAGCTTGCAGGGGCTTTCGGGAGGCTACACCTTC.

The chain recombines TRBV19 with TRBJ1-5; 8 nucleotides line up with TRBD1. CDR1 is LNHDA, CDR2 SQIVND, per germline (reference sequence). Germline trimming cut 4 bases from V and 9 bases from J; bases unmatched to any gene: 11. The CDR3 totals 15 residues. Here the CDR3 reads CASSTDRGRGWPQHF. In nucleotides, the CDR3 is TGTGCCAGTAGTACTGACAGGGGAAGGGGATGGCCCCAGCATTTT. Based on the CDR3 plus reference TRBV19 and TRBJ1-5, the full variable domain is DGGITQSPKYLFRKEGQNVTLSCEQNLNHDAMYWYRQDPGQGLRLIYYSQIVNDFQKGDIAEGYSVSREKKESFPLTVTSAQKNPTAFYLCASSTDRGRGWPQHFGDGTRLSIL.

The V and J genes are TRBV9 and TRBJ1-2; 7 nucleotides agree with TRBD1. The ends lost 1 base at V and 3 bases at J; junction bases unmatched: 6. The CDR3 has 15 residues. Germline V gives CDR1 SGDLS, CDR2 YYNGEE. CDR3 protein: CASSVTGQRHYGYTF. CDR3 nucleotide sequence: TGTGCCAGCAGCGTAACGGGACAGCGGCACTATGGCTACACCTTC.

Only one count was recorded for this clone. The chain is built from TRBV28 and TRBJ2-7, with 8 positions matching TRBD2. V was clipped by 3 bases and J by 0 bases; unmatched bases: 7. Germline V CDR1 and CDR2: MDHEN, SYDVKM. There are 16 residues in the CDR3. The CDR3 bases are TGTGCCAGCAGTTTCCGGGAGGGCGTTAGCTCCTACGAGCAGTACTTC. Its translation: CASSFREGVSSYEQYF.

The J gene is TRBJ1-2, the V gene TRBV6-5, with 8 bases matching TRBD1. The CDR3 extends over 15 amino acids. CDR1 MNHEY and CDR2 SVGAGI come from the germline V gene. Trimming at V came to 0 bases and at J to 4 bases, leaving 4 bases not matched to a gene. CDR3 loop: CASSYSGQGRYGYTF. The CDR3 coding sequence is TGTGCCAGCAGTTACTCCGGACAGGGACGCTATGGCTACACCTTC.

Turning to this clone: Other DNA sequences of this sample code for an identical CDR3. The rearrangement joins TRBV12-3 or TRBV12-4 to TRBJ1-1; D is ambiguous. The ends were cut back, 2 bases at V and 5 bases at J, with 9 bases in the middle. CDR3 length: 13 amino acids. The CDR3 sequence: CASSLREGTEAFF. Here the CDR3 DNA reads TGTGCCAGCAGTTTACGCGAGGGAACTGAAGCTTTCTTT.

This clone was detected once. The CDR3 DNA reads TGTGCCAGCAATAGGGGCGGGGACGAGCAGTACTTC. Its protein product is CASNRGGDEQYF. The V call is TRBV2, the J call TRBJ2-7, with D possibly TRBD2 on 6 matching bases. CDR1 and CDR2 from the germline V gene are SNHLY and FYNNEI. The length of the CDR3 is 12 residues. Trimming pared 7 bases from V and 5 bases from J, leaving 12 bases between.

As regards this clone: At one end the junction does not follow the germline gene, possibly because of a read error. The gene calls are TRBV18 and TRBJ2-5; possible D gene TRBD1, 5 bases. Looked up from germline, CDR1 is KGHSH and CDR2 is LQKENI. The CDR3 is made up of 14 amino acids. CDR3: CASSVQGNQETQYF. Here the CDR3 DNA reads TGTGCCAGCTCAGTTCAGGGTAACCAAGAAACCCAGTACTTC.

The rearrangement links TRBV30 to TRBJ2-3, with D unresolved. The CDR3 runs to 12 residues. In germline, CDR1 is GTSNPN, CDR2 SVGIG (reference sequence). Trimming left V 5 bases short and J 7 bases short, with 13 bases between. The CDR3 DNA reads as TGTGCCTGGCTTGGAGCACCCAATACGCAGTATTTT. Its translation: CAWLGAPNTQYF. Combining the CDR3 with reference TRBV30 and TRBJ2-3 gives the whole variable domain SQTIHQWPATLVQPVGSPLSLECTVEGTSNPNLYWYRQAAGRGLQLLFYSVGIGQISSEVPQNLSASRPQDRQFILSSKKLLLSDSGFYLCAWLGAPNTQYFGPGTRLTVL.

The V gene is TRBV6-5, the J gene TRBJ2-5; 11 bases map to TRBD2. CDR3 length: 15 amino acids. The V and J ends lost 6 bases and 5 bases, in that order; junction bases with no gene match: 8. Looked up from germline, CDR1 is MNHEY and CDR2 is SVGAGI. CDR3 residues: CASRTSGDSRETQYF. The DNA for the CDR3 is TGTGCCAGCAGGACTAGCGGGGACTCGCGCGAGACCCAGTACTTC.

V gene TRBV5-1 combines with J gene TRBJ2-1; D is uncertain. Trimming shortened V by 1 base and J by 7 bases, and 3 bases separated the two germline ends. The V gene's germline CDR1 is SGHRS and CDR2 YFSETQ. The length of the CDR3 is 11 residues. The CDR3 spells CASSLHNEQFF. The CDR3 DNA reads TGCGCCAGCAGCTTGCATAATGAGCAGTTCTTC.

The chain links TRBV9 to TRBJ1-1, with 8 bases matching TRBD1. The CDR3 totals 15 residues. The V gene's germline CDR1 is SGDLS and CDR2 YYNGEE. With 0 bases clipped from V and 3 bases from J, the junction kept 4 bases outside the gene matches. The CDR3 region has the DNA TGTGCCAGCAGCGTAGCGGGACAGGATTACACTGAAGCTTTCTTT. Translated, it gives CASSVAGQDYTEAFF.

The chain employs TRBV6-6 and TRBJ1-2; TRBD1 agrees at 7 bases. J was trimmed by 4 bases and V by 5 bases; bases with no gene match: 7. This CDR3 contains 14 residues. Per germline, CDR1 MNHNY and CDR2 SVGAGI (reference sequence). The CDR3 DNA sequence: TGTGCCAGCAGTCGCCTGACAGGGCCCTATGGCTACACCTTC. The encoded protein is CASSRLTGPYGYTF.

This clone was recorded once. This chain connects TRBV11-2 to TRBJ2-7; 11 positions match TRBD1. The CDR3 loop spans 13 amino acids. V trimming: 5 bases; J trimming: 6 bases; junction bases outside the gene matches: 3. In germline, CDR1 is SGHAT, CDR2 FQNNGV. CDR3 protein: CASSAGQGAEQYF. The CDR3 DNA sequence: TGTGCCAGCAGCGCCGGACAGGGGGCCGAGCAGTACTTC.

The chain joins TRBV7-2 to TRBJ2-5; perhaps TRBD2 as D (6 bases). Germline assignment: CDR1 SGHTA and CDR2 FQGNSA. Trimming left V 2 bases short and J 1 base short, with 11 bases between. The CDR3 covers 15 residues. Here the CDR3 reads CASSLMGGVQETQYF. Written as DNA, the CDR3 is TGTGCCAGCAGCTTAATGGGCGGGGTCCAAGAGACCCAGTACTTC.

CDR3 amino acids: CASSQGVGDTEAFF. The CDR3 DNA follows: TGTGCCAGCAGCCAAGGAGTCGGGGACACTGAAGCTTTCTTT. The genes are TRBV3-1 (or the pseudogene TRBV3-2) and TRBJ1-1; no clear D gene. The V and J ends lost 1 base and 3 bases respectively, with 9 bases between them. The CDR3 sequence is 14 residues long. The V gene's germline CDR1 is LGHDT and CDR2 YNNKEL (reference sequence).

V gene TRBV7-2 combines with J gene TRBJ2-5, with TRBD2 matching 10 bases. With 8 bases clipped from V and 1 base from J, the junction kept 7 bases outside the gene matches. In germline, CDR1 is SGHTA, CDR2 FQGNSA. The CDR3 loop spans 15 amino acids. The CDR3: CASFALAGVQETQYF. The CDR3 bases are TGTGCCAGCTTCGCCCTAGCGGGGGTCCAAGAGACCCAGTACTTC.

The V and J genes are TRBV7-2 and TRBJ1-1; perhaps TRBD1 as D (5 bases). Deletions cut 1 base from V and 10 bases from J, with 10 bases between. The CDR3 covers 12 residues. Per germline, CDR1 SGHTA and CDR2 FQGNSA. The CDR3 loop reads CASSLGQIRAFF. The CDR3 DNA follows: TGTGCCAGCAGCTTAGGACAGATTCGAGCTTTCTTT.

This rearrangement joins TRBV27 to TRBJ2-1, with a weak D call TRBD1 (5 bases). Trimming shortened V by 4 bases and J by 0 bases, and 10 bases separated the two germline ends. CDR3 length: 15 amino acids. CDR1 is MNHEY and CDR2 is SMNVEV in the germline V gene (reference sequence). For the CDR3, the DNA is TGTGCCAGCAGTTGGACACTCAGCTCCTACAATGAGCAGTTCTTC. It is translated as CASSWTLSSYNEQFF.

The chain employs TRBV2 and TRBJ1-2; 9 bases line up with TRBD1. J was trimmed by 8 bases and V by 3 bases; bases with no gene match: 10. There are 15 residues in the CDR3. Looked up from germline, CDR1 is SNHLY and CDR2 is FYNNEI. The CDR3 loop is CASSEEQGAFRGYTF. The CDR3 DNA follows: TGTGCCAGCAGTGAGGAACAGGGGGCATTTCGCGGCTACACCTTC.

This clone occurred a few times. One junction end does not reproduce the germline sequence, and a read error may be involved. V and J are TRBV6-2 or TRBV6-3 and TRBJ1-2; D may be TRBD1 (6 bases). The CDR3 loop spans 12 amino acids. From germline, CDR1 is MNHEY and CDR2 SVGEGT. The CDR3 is CASSYSAIDRLF. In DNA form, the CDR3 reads TGTGCCAGCAGTTACTCCGCTATAGACAGGCTGTTC.

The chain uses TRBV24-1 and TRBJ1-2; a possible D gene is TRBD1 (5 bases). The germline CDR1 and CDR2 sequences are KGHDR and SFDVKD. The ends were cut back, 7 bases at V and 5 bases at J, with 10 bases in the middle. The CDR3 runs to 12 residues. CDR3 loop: CATSRDGYGYTF. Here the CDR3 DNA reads TGTGCCACCAGCAGGGATGGGTATGGCTACACCTTC.

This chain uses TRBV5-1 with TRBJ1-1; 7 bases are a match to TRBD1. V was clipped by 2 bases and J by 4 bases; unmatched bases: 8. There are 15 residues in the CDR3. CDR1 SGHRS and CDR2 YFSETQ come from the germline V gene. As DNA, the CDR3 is TGCGCCAGCAGCTTCCTGACAGGGTCACTCACTGAAGCTTTCTTT. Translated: CASSFLTGSLTEAFF.

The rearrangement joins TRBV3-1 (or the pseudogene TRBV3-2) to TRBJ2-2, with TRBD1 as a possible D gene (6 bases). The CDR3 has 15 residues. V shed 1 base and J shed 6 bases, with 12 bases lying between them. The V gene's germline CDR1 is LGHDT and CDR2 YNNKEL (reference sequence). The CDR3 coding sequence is TGTGCCAGCAGCCAAGTTCTTACAGGGTCCGGGGAGCTGTTTTTT. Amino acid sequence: CASSQVLTGSGELFF.

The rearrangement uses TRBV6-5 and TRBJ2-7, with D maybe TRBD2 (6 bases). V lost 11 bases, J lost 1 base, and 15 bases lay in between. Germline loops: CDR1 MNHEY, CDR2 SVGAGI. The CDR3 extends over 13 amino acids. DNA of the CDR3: TGTGCCTGCCGGGGGACTCTTTCCTACGAGCAGTACTTC. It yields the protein CACRGTLSYEQYF.

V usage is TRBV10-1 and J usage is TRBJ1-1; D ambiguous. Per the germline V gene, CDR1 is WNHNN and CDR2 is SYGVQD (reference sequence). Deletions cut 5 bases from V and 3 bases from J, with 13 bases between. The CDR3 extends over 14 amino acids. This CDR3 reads CASSPREEDTEAFF. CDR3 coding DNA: TGCGCCAGCAGTCCTAGGGAGGAAGACACTGAAGCTTTCTTT.

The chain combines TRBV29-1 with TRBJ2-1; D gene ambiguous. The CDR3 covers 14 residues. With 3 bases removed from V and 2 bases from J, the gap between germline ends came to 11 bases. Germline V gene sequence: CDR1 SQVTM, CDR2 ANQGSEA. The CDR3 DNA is TGCAGCGTTGACGTCGCCAGGACCTACAATGAGCAGTTCTTC. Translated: CSVDVARTYNEQFF.

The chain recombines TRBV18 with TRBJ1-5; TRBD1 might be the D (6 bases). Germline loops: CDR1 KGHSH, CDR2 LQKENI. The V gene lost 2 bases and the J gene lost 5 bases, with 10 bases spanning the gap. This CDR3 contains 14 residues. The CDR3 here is CASSPSAGDQPQHF. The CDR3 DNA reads TGTGCCAGCTCACCATCTGCAGGGGATCAGCCCCAGCATTTT.

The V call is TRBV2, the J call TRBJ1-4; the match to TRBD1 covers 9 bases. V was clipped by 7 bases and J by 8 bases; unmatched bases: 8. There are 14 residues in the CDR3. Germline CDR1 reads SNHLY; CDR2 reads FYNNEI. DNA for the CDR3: TGTGCCAGCATGTTACAGGGGGCAGGGGAAAAACTGTTTTTT. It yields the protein CASMLQGAGEKLFF.

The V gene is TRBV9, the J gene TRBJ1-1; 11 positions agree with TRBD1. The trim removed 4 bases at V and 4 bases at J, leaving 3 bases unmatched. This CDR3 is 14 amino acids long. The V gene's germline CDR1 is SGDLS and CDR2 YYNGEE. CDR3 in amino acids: CASSTGTGGTEAFF. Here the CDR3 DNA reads TGTGCCAGCAGCACCGGGACAGGGGGCACTGAAGCTTTCTTT.